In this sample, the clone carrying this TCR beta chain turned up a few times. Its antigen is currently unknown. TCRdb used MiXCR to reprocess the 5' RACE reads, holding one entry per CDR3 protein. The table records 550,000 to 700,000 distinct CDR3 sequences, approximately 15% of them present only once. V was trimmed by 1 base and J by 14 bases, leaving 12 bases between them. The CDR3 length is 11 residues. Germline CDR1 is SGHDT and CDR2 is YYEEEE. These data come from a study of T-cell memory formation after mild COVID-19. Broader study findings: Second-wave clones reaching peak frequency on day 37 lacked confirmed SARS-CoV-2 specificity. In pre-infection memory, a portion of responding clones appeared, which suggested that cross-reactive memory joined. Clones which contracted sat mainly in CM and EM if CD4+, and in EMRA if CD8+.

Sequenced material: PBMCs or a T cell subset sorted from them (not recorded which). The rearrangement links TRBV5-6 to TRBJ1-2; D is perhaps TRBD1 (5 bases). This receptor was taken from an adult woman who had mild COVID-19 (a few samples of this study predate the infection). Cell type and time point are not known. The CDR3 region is CASSLRSGKTF. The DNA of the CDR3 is TGTGCCAGCAGCTTGCGGTCAGGGAAGACCTTC.